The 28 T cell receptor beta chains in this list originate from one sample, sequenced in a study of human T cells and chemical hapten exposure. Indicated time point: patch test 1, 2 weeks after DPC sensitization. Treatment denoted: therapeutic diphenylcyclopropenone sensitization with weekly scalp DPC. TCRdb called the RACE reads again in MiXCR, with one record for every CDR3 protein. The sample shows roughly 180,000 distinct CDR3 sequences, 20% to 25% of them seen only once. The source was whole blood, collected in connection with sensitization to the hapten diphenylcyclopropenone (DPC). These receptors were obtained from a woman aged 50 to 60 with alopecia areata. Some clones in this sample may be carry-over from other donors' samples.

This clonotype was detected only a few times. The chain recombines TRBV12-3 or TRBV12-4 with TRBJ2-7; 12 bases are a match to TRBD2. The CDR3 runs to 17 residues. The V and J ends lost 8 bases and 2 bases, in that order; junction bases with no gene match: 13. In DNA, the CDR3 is TGTGCCAGCCAACTTGGCCGGACTAGCGGGGCTACCTACGAGCAGTACTTC. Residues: CASQLGRTSGATYEQYF.

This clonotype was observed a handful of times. As DNA, the CDR3 is TGTGCCAGCAACGGCGGTCTAGCCAAAAACATTCAGTACTTC. Translating gives CASNGGLAKNIQYF. The rearrangement joins TRBV2 to TRBJ2-4; no clear D gene. The CDR3 is made up of 14 amino acids. Trimming left V 7 bases short and J 0 bases short, with 10 bases between. Germline values: CDR1 SNHLY, CDR2 FYNNEI.

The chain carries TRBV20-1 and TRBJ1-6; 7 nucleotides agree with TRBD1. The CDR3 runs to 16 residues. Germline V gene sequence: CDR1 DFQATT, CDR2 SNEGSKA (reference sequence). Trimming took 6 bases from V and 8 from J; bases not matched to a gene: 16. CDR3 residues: CSATIPGQSSDSPLHF. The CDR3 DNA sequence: TGCAGTGCCACTATCCCGGGACAGTCATCGGATTCACCCCTCCACTTT.

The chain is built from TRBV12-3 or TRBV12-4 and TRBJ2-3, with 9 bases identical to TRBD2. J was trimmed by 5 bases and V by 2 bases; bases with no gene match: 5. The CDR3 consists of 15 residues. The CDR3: CASSLLAGVGDTQYF. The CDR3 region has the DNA TGTGCCAGCAGTTTATTAGCGGGAGTGGGAGATACGCAGTATTTT.

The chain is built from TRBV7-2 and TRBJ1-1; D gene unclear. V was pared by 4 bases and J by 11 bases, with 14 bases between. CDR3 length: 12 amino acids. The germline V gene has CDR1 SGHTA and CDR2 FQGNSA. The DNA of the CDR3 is TGTGCCAGCAGCTCACCGTTACGGTACGCTTTCTTT. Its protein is CASSSPLRYAFF.

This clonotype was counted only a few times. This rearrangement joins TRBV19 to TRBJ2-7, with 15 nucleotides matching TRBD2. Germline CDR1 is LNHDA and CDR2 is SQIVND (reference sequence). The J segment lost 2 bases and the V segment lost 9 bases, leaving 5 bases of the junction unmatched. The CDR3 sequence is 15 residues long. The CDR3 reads CASGTSGRPPYEQYF. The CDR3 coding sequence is TGTGCCAGCGGGACTAGCGGGAGGCCTCCCTACGAGCAGTACTTC.

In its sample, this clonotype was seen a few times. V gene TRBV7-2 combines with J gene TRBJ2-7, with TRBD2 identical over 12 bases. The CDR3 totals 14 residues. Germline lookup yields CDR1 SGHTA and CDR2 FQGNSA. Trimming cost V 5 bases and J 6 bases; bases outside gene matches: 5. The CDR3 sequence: CASSVTSGSSEQYF. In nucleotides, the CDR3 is TGTGCCAGCAGCGTGACTAGCGGGAGTTCCGAGCAGTACTTC.

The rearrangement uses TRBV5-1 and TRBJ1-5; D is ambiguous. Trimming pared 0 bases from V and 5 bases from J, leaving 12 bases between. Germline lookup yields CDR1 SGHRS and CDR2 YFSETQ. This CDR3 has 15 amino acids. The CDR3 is CASSLEGNVHQPQHF. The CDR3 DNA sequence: TGCGCCAGCAGCTTGGAAGGGAACGTTCATCAGCCCCAGCATTTT.

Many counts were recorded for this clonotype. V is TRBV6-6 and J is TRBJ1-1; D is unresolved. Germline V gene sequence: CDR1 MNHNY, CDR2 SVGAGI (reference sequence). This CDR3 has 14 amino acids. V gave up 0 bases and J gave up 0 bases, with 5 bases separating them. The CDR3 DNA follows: TGTGCCAGCAGTTACTCAGGGTTGAACACTGAAGCTTTCTTT. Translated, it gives CASSYSGLNTEAFF.

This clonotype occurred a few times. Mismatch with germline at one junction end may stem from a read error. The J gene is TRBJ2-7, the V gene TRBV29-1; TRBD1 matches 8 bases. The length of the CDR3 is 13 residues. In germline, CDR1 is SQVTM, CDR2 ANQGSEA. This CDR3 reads CGVEQGGSYEQYF. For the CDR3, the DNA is TGCGGCGTCGAACAGGGGGGCTCCTACGAGCAGTACTTC.

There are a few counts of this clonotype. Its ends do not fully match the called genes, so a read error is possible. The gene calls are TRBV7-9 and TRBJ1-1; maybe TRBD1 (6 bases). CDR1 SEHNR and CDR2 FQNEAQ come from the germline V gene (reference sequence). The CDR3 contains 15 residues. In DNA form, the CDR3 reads TGTGCCAGCAGCCAGGGGTTTCGGGTGAATACTGAAGCTTTCTTT. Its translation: CASSQGFRVNTEAFF. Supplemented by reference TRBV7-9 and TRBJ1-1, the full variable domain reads DTGVSQNPRHKITKRGQNVTFRCDPISEHNRLYWYRQTLGQGPEFLTYFQNEAQLEKSRLLSDRFSAERPKGSFSTLEIQRTEQGDSAMYLCASSQGFRVNTEAFFGQGTRLTVV.

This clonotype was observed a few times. The CDR3 DNA is TGCGCCAGCAGCCCCGACGGACAGATGATTGAAGCTTTCTTT. This translates into CASSPDGQMIEAFF. The V gene is TRBV5-1, the J gene TRBJ1-1, with TRBD1 as a possible D gene (6 bases). V gave up 4 bases and J gave up 7 bases, with 17 bases separating them. The CDR3 has 14 amino acids. CDR1 is SGHRS, CDR2 YFSETQ, per germline.

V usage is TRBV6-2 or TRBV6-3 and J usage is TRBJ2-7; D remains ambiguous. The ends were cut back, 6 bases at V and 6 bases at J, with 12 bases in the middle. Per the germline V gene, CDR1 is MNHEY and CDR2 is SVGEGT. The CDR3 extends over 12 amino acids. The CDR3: CASRPVSREQYF. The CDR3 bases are TGTGCCAGCAGACCGGTATCTCGCGAGCAGTACTTC.

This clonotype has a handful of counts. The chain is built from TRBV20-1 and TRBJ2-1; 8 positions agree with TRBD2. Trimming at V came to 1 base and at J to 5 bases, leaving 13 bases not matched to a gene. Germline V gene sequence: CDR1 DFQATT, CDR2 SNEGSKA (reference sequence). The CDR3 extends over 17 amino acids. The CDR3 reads CSARVGSGSQVDNEQFF. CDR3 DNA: TGCAGTGCTAGAGTGGGCAGCGGGAGCCAAGTAGACAATGAGCAGTTCTTC.

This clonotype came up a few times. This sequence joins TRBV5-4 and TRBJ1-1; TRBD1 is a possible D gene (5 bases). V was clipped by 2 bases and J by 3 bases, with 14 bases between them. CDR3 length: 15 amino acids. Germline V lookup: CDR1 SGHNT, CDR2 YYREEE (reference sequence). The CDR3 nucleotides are TGTGCCAGCAGCTTCCCGGGGCAGGCTTACACTGAAGCTTTCTTT. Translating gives CASSFPGQAYTEAFF.

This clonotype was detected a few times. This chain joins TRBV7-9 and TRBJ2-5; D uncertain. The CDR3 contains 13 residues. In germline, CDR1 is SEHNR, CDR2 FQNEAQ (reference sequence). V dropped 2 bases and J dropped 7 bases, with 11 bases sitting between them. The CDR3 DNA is TGTGCCAGCAGCTTAAACACCCGAGGGACCCAGTACTTC. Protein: CASSLNTRGTQYF.

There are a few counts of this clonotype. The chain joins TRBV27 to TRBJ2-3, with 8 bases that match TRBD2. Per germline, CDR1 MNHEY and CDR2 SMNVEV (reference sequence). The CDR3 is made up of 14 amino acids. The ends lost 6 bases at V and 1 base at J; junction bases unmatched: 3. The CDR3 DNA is TGTGCCAGCAGACTGACTAGCGGCACAGATACGCAGTATTTT. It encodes CASRLTSGTDTQYF.

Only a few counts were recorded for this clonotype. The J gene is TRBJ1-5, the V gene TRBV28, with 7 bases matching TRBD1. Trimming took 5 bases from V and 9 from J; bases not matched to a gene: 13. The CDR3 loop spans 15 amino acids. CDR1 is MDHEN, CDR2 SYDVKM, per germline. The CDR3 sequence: CASSLSGGGILPQHF. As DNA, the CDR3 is TGTGCCAGCAGTCTATCAGGGGGGGGGATCTTGCCCCAGCATTTT.

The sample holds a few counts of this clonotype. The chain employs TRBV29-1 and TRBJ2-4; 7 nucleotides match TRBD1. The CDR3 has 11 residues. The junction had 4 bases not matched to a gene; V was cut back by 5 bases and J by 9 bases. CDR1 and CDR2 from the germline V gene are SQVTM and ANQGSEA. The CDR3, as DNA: TGCAGCGTTTACAGGGGTAGCATTCAGTACTTC. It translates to CSVYRGSIQYF.

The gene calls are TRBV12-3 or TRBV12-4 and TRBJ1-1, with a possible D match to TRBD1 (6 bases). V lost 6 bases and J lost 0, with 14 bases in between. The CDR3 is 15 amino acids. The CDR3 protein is CASRMTGAMNTEAFF. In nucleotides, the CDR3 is TGTGCCAGCAGGATGACAGGCGCCATGAACACTGAAGCTTTCTTT.

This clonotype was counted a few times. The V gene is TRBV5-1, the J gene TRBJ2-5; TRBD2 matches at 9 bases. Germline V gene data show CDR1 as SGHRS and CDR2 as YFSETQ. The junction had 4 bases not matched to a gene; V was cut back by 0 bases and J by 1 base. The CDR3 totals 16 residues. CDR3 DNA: TGCGCCAGCAGCTTGGCTCCTAGCGGGGCCCAAGAGACCCAGTACTTC. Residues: CASSLAPSGAQETQYF.

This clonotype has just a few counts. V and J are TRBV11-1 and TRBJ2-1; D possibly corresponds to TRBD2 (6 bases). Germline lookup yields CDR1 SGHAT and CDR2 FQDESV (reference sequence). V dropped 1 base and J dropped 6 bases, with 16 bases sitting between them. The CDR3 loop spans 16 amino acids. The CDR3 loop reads CASSLEVAGILNEQFF. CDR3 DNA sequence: TGTGCCAGCAGCTTAGAGGTCGCGGGGATTCTCAATGAGCAGTTCTTC.

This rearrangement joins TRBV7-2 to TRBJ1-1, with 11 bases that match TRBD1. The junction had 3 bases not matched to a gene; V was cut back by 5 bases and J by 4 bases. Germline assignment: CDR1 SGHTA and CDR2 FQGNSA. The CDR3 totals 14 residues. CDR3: CASSRDRGVTEAFF. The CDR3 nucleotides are TGTGCCAGCAGCCGGGACAGGGGGGTCACTGAAGCTTTCTTT.

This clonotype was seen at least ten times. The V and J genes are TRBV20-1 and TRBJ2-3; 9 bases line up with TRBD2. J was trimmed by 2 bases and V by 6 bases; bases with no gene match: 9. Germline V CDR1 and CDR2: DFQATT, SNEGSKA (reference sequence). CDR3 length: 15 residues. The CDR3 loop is CSANLAGSLTDTQYF. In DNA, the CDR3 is TGCAGTGCAAATCTAGCGGGATCCCTCACAGATACGCAGTATTTT.

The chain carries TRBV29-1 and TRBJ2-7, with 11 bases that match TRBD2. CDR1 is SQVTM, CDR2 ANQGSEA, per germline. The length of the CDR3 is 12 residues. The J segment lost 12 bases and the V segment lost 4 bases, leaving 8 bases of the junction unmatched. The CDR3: CSVVDPGLAVYF. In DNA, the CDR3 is TGCAGCGTTGTTGACCCGGGACTAGCGGTGTACTTC.

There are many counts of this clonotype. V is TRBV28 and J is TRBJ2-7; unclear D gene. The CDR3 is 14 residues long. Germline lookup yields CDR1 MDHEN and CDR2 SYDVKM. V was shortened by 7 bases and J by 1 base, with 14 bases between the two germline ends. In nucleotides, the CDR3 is TGTGCCAGCACCCCTGCCGACTCTTCCTACGAGCAGTACTTC. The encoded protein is CASTPADSSYEQYF.

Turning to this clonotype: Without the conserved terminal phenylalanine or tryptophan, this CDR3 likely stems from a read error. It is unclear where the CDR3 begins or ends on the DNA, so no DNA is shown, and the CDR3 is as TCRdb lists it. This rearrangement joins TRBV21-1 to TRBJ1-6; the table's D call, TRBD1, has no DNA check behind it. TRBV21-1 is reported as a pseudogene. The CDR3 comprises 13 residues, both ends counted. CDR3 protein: CASSKVMEPGRLG.

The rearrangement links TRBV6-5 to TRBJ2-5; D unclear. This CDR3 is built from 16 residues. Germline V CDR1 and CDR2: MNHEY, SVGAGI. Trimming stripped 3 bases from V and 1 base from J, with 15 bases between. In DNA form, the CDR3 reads TGTGCCAGCAGTTATTCCCTTCTGGTCGGCCAAGAGACCCAGTACTTC. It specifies CASSYSLLVGQETQYF.